This TCR beta chain was profiled in a study of long-term antiretroviral therapy in people with HIV. Trimming stripped 0 bases from V and 9 bases from J, with 19 bases between. From germline, CDR1 is SGHNT and CDR2 YYREEE (reference sequence). The CDR3 is made up of 16 amino acids. They ran version v3.0 of the immunoSEQ assay at survey level. What sequencing targeted per sample was 40,000-50,000 T-cell genomes. Assay: immunoSEQ multiplex PCR; the TCRdb copy retains only in-frame clones and omits some. Of fewer than 25,000 clones detected, 84% appear once; the ten largest clones hold about 18%. The clonotype comes from a man between 18 and 29 years old with HIV. This chain connects TRBV5-4 to TRBJ2-1; weak D call: TRBD1 (6 bases). Sequenced material: unsorted PBMCs, taken 0.1 years before starting antiretroviral therapy. The CDR3 sequence is CASSLGVGRGLGEQFF. For the CDR3, the DNA is TGTGCCAGCAGCTTGGGAGTTGGCAGGGGCTTGGGTGAGCAGTTCTTC.